The 30 T cell receptor beta chains presented below share a single source sample, sequenced in a study of blood T cell repertoires in COVID-19. Only in-frame clones appear in the TCRdb table, and some are missing; sequencing was by immunoSEQ multiplex PCR. Among some 170,000 clones listed, roughly 80% were seen once. The specimen was peripheral blood. These receptors all stem from a man in his 70s with acute or convalescent COVID-19.

The chain employs TRBV9 and TRBJ2-1; maybe TRBD2 (6 bases). Germline CDR1 reads SGDLS; CDR2 reads YYNGEE. Trimming removed 6 bases from V and 3 bases from J, with 22 bases in between. This CDR3 is built from 17 residues. DNA for the CDR3: TGTGCCAGCAACAGAACCTTCGCGGGACCTAACTACAATGAGCAGTTCTTC. It specifies CASNRTFAGPNYNEQFF.

The CDR3 loop is CASSLTGDFAYTF. For the CDR3, the DNA is TGTGCCAGCAGCTTAACAGGGGACTTTGCCTACACCTTC. V and J are TRBV11-2 and TRBJ1-2, with 7 bases identical to TRBD1. The CDR3 contains 13 residues. J gave up 10 bases and V 2 bases, and 7 bases lay outside the gene matches. Germline CDR1 is SGHAT and CDR2 is FQNNGV. Together with reference TRBV11-2 and TRBJ1-2, the CDR3 gives the full variable domain: EAGVAQSPRYKIIEKRQSVAFWCNPISGHATLYWYQQILGQGPKLLIQFQNNGVVDDSQLPKDRFSAERLKGVDSTLKIQPAKLEDSAVYLCASSLTGDFAYTFGSGTRLTVV.

This clone was recorded only once. This sequence joins TRBV13 and TRBJ2-6; 8 bases map to TRBD1. Trimming cost V 5 bases and J 3 bases; bases outside gene matches: 12. Germline V gene sequence: CDR1 PRHDT, CDR2 FYEKMQ (reference sequence). The CDR3 loop spans 18 amino acids. The DNA of the CDR3 is TGTGCCAGCAGCCGTCGGGACAGGCGGCTGGGTGGGGCCAACGTCCTGACTTTC. Translated, it gives CASSRRDRRLGGANVLTF.

The rearrangement links TRBV19 to TRBJ2-3; TRBD2 matches at 9 bases. With 7 bases clipped from V and 4 bases from J, the junction kept 6 bases outside the gene matches. The CDR3 is 14 amino acids. Germline V CDR1 and CDR2: LNHDA, SQIVND (reference sequence). The CDR3 is CASTAGGAADTQYF. The CDR3 DNA reads TGTGCCAGTACCGCGGGGGGGGCCGCAGATACGCAGTATTTT. Based on the CDR3 plus reference TRBV19 and TRBJ2-3, the full variable domain is DGGITQSPKYLFRKEGQNVTLSCEQNLNHDAMYWYRQDPGQGLRLIYYSQIVNDFQKGDIAEGYSVSREKKESFPLTVTSAQKNPTAFYLCASTAGGAADTQYFGPGTRLTVL.

The genes are TRBV19 and TRBJ1-5; TRBD1 matches 7 bases. Looked up from germline, CDR1 is LNHDA and CDR2 is SQIVND (reference sequence). With V trimmed by 6 bases and J by 7 bases, 6 bases remained unmatched. This CDR3 is built from 13 residues. For the CDR3, the DNA is TGTGCCAGTAGCCAGGGGGTAGAACAGCCCCAGCATTTT. Translated: CASSQGVEQPQHF.

The DNA of the CDR3 is TGTGCCAGCAGCCAGGGACTAGGGGGAGAGACCCAGTACTTC. Residues: CASSQGLGGETQYF. The chain links TRBV14 to TRBJ2-5, with 8 bases matching TRBD2. The CDR3 runs to 14 residues. The V segment lost 3 bases and the J segment 4 bases; nucleotides outside the gene matches: 4. Germline lookup yields CDR1 SGHDN and CDR2 FVKESK.

In the case of this clone: The sample holds other DNA sequences that translate to the same CDR3. The chain uses TRBV6-5 and TRBJ1-5, with 9 bases that match TRBD1. This CDR3 region has 15 residues. Germline assignment: CDR1 MNHEY and CDR2 SVGAGI. Germline trimming cut 6 bases from V and 4 bases from J; bases unmatched to any gene: 7. CDR3 DNA: TGTGCCAGCAGGGTACAGGGGGCTGGAAATCAGCCCCAGCATTTT. It is translated as CASRVQGAGNQPQHF.

The chain employs TRBV19 and TRBJ2-3; D possibly corresponds to TRBD1 (6 bases). The germline V gene encodes CDR1 LNHDA and CDR2 SQIVND (reference sequence). This CDR3 has 15 amino acids. V was trimmed by 5 bases and J by 4 bases, leaving 16 bases between them. CDR3 nucleotides: TGTGCCAGTAGTGGCATCAGGGGTCGTCCAGATACGCAGTATTTT. Protein sequence: CASSGIRGRPDTQYF.

This clone came up many times. The chain uses TRBV5-1 and TRBJ2-7; no reliable D call. CDR1 and CDR2 (germline): SGHRS, YFSETQ. Trimming stripped 6 bases from V and 6 bases from J, with 10 bases between. CDR3 length: 11 residues. The CDR3 coding sequence is TGCGCCAGCAAGGAGTTGGTCGAGCAGTACTTC. Protein: CASKELVEQYF.

This clone came up once. The chain employs TRBV27 and TRBJ1-1; 7 positions match TRBD1. Germline V CDR1 and CDR2: MNHEY, SMNVEV (reference sequence). This CDR3 region has 14 residues. The trim removed 5 bases at V and 7 bases at J, leaving 10 bases unmatched. CDR3: CASSRWTGDNEAFF. The CDR3 DNA reads TGTGCCAGCAGTCGCTGGACAGGTGATAATGAAGCTTTCTTT.

This clone was found a few times. This sequence joins TRBV18 and TRBJ1-1; a possible D gene is TRBD1 (6 bases). V was clipped by 6 bases and J by 1 base, with 9 bases between them. This CDR3 spans 13 amino acids. CDR1 and CDR2 (germline): KGHSH, LQKENI. The CDR3 protein is CASSGGGNTEAFF. Written as DNA, the CDR3 is TGTGCCAGCTCGGGAGGGGGGAACACTGAAGCTTTCTTT.

This chain joins TRBV11-2 and TRBJ1-3; D call uncertain. Germline V gene sequence: CDR1 SGHAT, CDR2 FQNNGV. Trimming cost V 2 bases and J 3 bases, with 8 bases left between them. This CDR3 comprises 14 residues. CDR3 amino acids: CASSLLAGGNTIYF. The CDR3, as DNA: TGTGCCAGCAGCTTATTGGCAGGTGGAAACACCATATATTTT.

V is TRBV19 and J is TRBJ2-7; D gene uncertain. V was cut by 1 base and J by 2 bases, with 9 bases left in between. This CDR3 has 14 amino acids. Germline V gene sequence: CDR1 LNHDA, CDR2 SQIVND (reference sequence). CDR3 nucleotide sequence: TGTGCCAGTAGTATAGCACGCAGAACCTACGAGCAGTACTTC. This translates into CASSIARRTYEQYF.

This clone has just a few counts. The rearrangement links TRBV28 to TRBJ1-4; 9 bases agree with TRBD1. Germline CDR1 is MDHEN and CDR2 is SYDVKM. This CDR3 contains 17 residues. Trimming at V came to 3 bases and at J to 7 bases, leaving 12 bases not matched to a gene. This CDR3 is CASSLATGGGRGEKLFF. Written as DNA, the CDR3 is TGTGCCAGCAGTTTGGCTACAGGGGGCGGACGGGGTGAAAAACTGTTTTTT.

The genes are TRBV19 and TRBJ1-1, with 9 bases that match TRBD1. Germline V CDR1 and CDR2: LNHDA, SQIVND (reference sequence). The J segment lost 5 bases and the V segment lost 5 bases, leaving 6 bases of the junction unmatched. The CDR3 runs 14 residues. The CDR3: CASSPGQGWTEAFF. The CDR3 bases are TGTGCCAGTAGTCCCGGACAGGGGTGGACTGAAGCTTTCTTT.

The V call is TRBV14, the J call TRBJ1-2; TRBD1 might be the D (6 bases). The CDR3 is 12 amino acids. Trimming removed 2 bases from V and 7 bases from J, with 8 bases in between. Germline values: CDR1 SGHDN, CDR2 FVKESK. CDR3 in amino acids: CASSQQGIGYTF. The DNA of the CDR3 is TGTGCCAGCAGCCAACAGGGGATTGGCTACACCTTC.

The CDR3 is CASSLMRAYEQYF. The CDR3 DNA follows: TGTGCCAGCAGTTTAATGCGGGCCTACGAGCAGTACTTC. V and J are TRBV12-3 or TRBV12-4 and TRBJ2-7; D might be TRBD2 (5 bases). V was pared by 2 bases and J by 2 bases, with 7 bases between. The CDR3 totals 13 residues.

The sample holds a few counts of this clone. The genes are TRBV4-2 and TRBJ2-7; a possible D gene is TRBD1 (6 bases). Germline V gene sequence: CDR1 LGHNA, CDR2 YNFKEQ. The germline V and J ends were trimmed by 7 bases and 2 bases, with 12 bases remaining between them. This CDR3 contains 13 residues. CDR3 residues: CASTREGAYEQYF. CDR3 in DNA: TGTGCCAGCACCAGAGAGGGGGCCTACGAGCAGTACTTC.

This chain uses TRBV19 with TRBJ2-5; perhaps TRBD2 as D (7 bases). Looked up from germline, CDR1 is LNHDA and CDR2 is SQIVND (reference sequence). The CDR3 is made up of 15 amino acids. V was cut by 5 bases and J by 4 bases, with 17 bases left in between. CDR3 sequence reads: CASSEGGTIIETQYF. CDR3 nucleotides: TGTGCCAGTAGTGAAGGGGGGACTATTATAGAGACCCAGTACTTC. Using reference TRBV19 and TRBJ2-5 for the parts outside the CDR3, the full variable domain is DGGITQSPKYLFRKEGQNVTLSCEQNLNHDAMYWYRQDPGQGLRLIYYSQIVNDFQKGDIAEGYSVSREKKESFPLTVTSAQKNPTAFYLCASSEGGTIIETQYFGPGTRLLVL.

This chain links TRBV6-5 with TRBJ2-6; the D is unclear. Trimming shortened V by 6 bases and J by 3 bases, and 9 bases separated the two germline ends. Germline V CDR1 and CDR2: MNHEY, SVGAGI. The CDR3 contains 14 residues. CDR3 sequence: CASRLGDGANVLTF. The CDR3 DNA is TGTGCCAGCAGACTTGGAGATGGGGCCAACGTCCTGACTTTC.

The chain has TRBV19 and TRBJ1-5; D call uncertain. The V and J ends lost 11 bases and 1 base respectively, with 24 bases between them. Germline V gives CDR1 LNHDA, CDR2 SQIVND (reference sequence). This CDR3 has 17 amino acids. The CDR3 spells CAPRTDSLVESNQPQHF. The CDR3 DNA sequence: TGTGCCCCTCGTACGGACTCCCTTGTTGAGAGCAATCAGCCCCAGCATTTT.

In this sample, this clone turned up once. CDR3 nucleotides: TGTGCCAGCTCACCGCTGAGGGACAGCTCCTACAATGAGCAGTTCTTC. Translated, it gives CASSPLRDSSYNEQFF. The rearrangement joins TRBV18 to TRBJ2-1; 7 bases fit TRBD1. The trim removed 3 bases at V and 0 bases at J, leaving 5 bases unmatched. The CDR3 has 16 amino acids. The V gene's germline CDR1 is KGHSH and CDR2 LQKENI.

This chain uses TRBV9 with TRBJ2-1; tentative D call: TRBD2 (6 bases). Germline CDR1 SGDLS, CDR2 YYNGEE. The CDR3 loop spans 14 amino acids. V dropped 3 bases and J dropped 8 bases, with 15 bases sitting between them. CDR3 in amino acids: CASSAQTSIHEQFF. In nucleotides, the CDR3 is TGTGCCAGCAGCGCTCAGACTAGTATCCATGAGCAGTTCTTC.

The V call is TRBV25-1, the J call TRBJ2-4, with D possibly matching TRBD1 (5 bases). This CDR3 comprises 13 residues. The ends were cut back, 3 bases at V and 3 bases at J, with 6 bases in the middle. Germline V gives CDR1 MGHDK, CDR2 SYGVNS. DNA of the CDR3: TGTGCCAGCAGTGACAGGGTCAAAAACATTCAGTACTTC. It translates to CASSDRVKNIQYF.

The chain carries TRBV5-1 and TRBJ1-1; 8 bases match TRBD1. Trimming took 4 bases from V and 4 from J; bases not matched to a gene: 6. The germline CDR1 and CDR2 sequences are SGHRS and YFSETQ. The CDR3 is made up of 14 amino acids. The CDR3 nucleotides are TGCGCCAGCAGCGCGACAGGGGTTCTCACTGAAGCTTTCTTT. It translates to CASSATGVLTEAFF. The variable domain in full, completed from reference TRBV5-1 and TRBJ1-1, reads KAGVTQTPRYLIKTRGQQVTLSCSPISGHRSVSWYQQTPGQGLQFLFEYFSETQRNKGNFPGRFSGRQFSNSRSEMNVSTLELGDSALYLCASSATGVLTEAFFGQGTRLTVV.

The chain recombines TRBV5-1 with TRBJ2-1; 7 bases line up with TRBD2. Germline V gives CDR1 SGHRS, CDR2 YFSETQ. V lost 1 base and J lost 7; bases outside the gene matches: 11. The CDR3 length is 16 residues. The DNA of the CDR3 is TGCGCCAGCAGCTTGTCTCGGGGAGGGCCTAAGAATGAGCAGTTCTTC. Its translation: CASSLSRGGPKNEQFF.

V and J are TRBV27 and TRBJ2-1, with 10 bases identical to TRBD2. This CDR3 region has 19 residues. The germline gives CDR1 MNHEY, CDR2 SMNVEV (reference sequence). Unmatched junction bases numbered 11, after V lost 3 bases and J lost 0 bases. CDR3 protein: CASSLVAGGYMSSYNEQFF. The DNA for the CDR3 is TGTGCCAGCAGTTTGGTAGCGGGGGGCTATATGAGCTCCTACAATGAGCAGTTCTTC.

J is TRBJ2-1 and V is TRBV7-2; 10 positions agree with TRBD2. J gave up 5 bases and V 8 bases, and 15 bases lay outside the gene matches. The CDR3 is 17 residues long. CDR1 is SGHTA, CDR2 FQGNSA, per germline. CDR3 nucleotide sequence: TGTGCCAGCTCCTCGATACGGACTAGCGGAACGAACAATGAGCAGTTCTTC. Translation gives CASSSIRTSGTNNEQFF.

This chain links TRBV2 with TRBJ1-1; possible D gene TRBD1, 5 bases. This CDR3 contains 15 residues. Trimming removed 4 bases from V and 3 bases from J, with 15 bases in between. Germline V CDR1 and CDR2: SNHLY, FYNNEI. CDR3 protein: CASSVRRGVHTEAFF. The CDR3 bases are TGTGCCAGCAGTGTCCGGCGGGGGGTTCACACTGAAGCTTTCTTT.

The genes are TRBV5-6 and TRBJ1-1; D is unresolved. V gave up 4 bases and J gave up 5 bases, with 18 bases separating them. CDR1 is SGHDT, CDR2 YYEEEE, per germline. This CDR3 contains 15 residues. The CDR3 region has the DNA TGTGCCAGCAGCCCCTATCGGAGGGCGTGGACTGAAGCTTTCTTT. Translating it yields CASSPYRRAWTEAFF.